This T cell receptor (beta chain) came from a study of T cell responses to AZD1222 COVID-19 vaccine. The method was immunoSEQ multiplex PCR; TCRdb's version includes in-frame clones alone and lacks a portion of them. Of over 100,000 clones listed, approximately 91% are singletons. This CDR3 spans 14 amino acids. V was pared by 4 bases and J by 11 bases, with 19 bases between. Germline CDR1 is SGHRS and CDR2 is YFSETQ. The material sequenced was peripheral blood, taken on day 0 of AZD1222 vaccination. This chain uses TRBV5-1 with TRBJ1-5; TRBD1 is a possible D gene (5 bases). The source of this sequence is an adult in good health. As DNA, the CDR3 is TGCGCCAGCAGCCCCGGGACCCAATCCATGACCCAGCATTTT. Amino acids: CASSPGTQSMTQHF. Full variable domain (missing parts from reference TRBV5-1 and TRBJ1-5): KAGVTQTPRYLIKTRGQQVTLSCSPISGHRSVSWYQQTPGQGLQFLFEYFSETQRNKGNFPGRFSGRQFSNSRSEMNVSTLELGDSALYLCASSPGTQSMTQHFGDGTRLSIL.